The source of this T cell receptor (beta chain) is a study of cytomegalovirus exposure and HLA in healthy donors. Some clones are missing from TCRdb's copy, which holds only in-frame ones; the method was immunoSEQ multiplex PCR. The profile covers about 49,000 clones, with about 94% appearing a single time and around 7.8% taken by the ten largest. To note about this clone: Its antigen is unknown.

The CDR3 loop spans 14 amino acids. With V trimmed by 4 bases and J by 8 bases, 10 bases remained unmatched. The germline V gene encodes CDR1 SEHNR and CDR2 FQNEAQ (reference sequence). Overall study findings and caveats: The CMV antigen specificity of a few CMV-associated chains was confirmed through in vitro analysis. Altogether, 164 TCR beta chains were recorded as cytomegalovirus-associated.

The donors were part of the validation cohort, which consisted of over a hundred subjects and was separate from the first cohort of 666 subjects. The chain has TRBV7-9 and TRBJ1-2; 7 bases align to TRBD1. This TCR was sampled from a woman between 18 and 30 years old in good health and CMV-seropositive. The sequenced sample consisted of PBMCs. The CDR3 sequence: CASSSGQDTGGYTF. The DNA of the CDR3 is TGTGCCAGCAGCTCAGGACAGGACACGGGCGGCTACACCTTC.